The source of this T cell receptor beta chain is a study of T cell changes during pregnancy in multiple sclerosis. TCRdb keeps only in-frame clones here, not all; method: immunoSEQ multiplex PCR. The table shows around 100,000 clones, with 92% occurring only once. This sequence was found in a female donor with multiple sclerosis, enrolled in a pregnancy study. This specimen consisted of peripheral blood, obtained after pregnancy.

The CDR3 is CASRAGPNTGELFF. Here the CDR3 DNA reads TGTGCCAGTAGGGCGGGACCGAACACCGGGGAGCTGTTTTTT. The chain is built from TRBV19 and TRBJ2-2; perhaps TRBD2 as D (6 bases). Germline values: CDR1 LNHDA, CDR2 SQIVND (reference sequence). This CDR3 has 14 residues. Trimming pared 6 bases from V and 0 bases from J, leaving 8 bases between. Supplemented by reference TRBV19 and TRBJ2-2, the full variable domain reads DGGITQSPKYLFRKEGQNVTLSCEQNLNHDAMYWYRQDPGQGLRLIYYSQIVNDFQKGDIAEGYSVSREKKESFPLTVTSAQKNPTAFYLCASRAGPNTGELFFGEGSRLTVL.